The 18 T cell receptor beta chains reported below all come from one sample, sequenced in a study of blood T cell repertoires in COVID-19. Repertoires were generated with immunoSEQ multiplex PCR, while TCRdb's copy carries only in-frame clones and drops some. This sample has some 46,000 clones; roughly four fifths occur once, and the top ten carry 6% to 7.5%. Sequencing was done on a sample of peripheral blood. The source is a man between 60 and 75 years old with active COVID-19.

This clone appeared once. The CDR3 region is CASSSVAGGYPSTDTQYF. CDR3 DNA sequence: TGTGCCAGCAGCTCGGTAGCGGGGGGGTATCCGAGCACAGATACGCAGTATTTT. The chain links TRBV7-9 to TRBJ2-3; 11 bases are a match to TRBD2. The CDR3 has 18 amino acids. The V gene end was trimmed by 4 bases and the J gene end by 0 bases; junction bases not matched to a gene: 9. CDR1 is SEHNR and CDR2 is FQNEAQ in the germline V gene (reference sequence).

This clone was recorded only once. The CDR3 region has the DNA TGTGCCAGCAGTTACGGGGGACAGGGGATCACTGAAGCTTTCTTT. Amino acid sequence: CASSYGGQGITEAFF. The chain recombines TRBV6-5 with TRBJ1-1, with TRBD1 matching over 10 bases. V was clipped by 2 bases and J by 4 bases; unmatched bases: 4. The CDR3 spans 15 residues. Germline loops: CDR1 MNHEY, CDR2 SVGAGI.

The chain carries TRBV11-1 and TRBJ2-7; D is possibly TRBD2 (6 bases). The germline V and J ends were trimmed by 5 bases and 2 bases, with 13 bases remaining between them. This CDR3 region has 14 residues. From germline, CDR1 is SGHAT and CDR2 FQDESV (reference sequence). CDR3 residues: CASSRRRAPYEQYF. Written as DNA, the CDR3 is TGTGCCAGCAGCCGACGGAGGGCCCCCTACGAGCAGTACTTC.

The chain uses TRBV5-1 and TRBJ2-2, with unresolved D. Germline CDR1 is SGHRS and CDR2 is YFSETQ. With 1 base removed from V and 0 bases from J, the gap between germline ends came to 7 bases. This CDR3 is 15 amino acids long. The CDR3 protein is CASSLSISNTGELFF. The CDR3 DNA is TGCGCCAGCAGCTTGAGCATTTCGAACACCGGGGAGCTGTTTTTT.

The gene calls are TRBV29-1 and TRBJ1-2; perhaps TRBD1 as D (5 bases). Looked up from germline, CDR1 is SQVTM and CDR2 is ANQGSEA. The V gene lost 6 bases and the J gene lost 5 bases, with 13 bases spanning the gap. The CDR3 covers 12 residues. Written as DNA, the CDR3 is TGCAGCGTCGCAGGGTGGAATTATGGCTACACCTTC. Translating gives CSVAGWNYGYTF.

V is TRBV2 and J is TRBJ2-3; no definite D call. The CDR3 spans 12 residues. V lost 5 bases and J lost 15, with 18 bases in between. Germline CDR1 SNHLY, CDR2 FYNNEI. The CDR3 region has the DNA TGTGCCAGCAGTCCCGAGGCAAGACGTATTTATTTT. Amino acids: CASSPEARRIYF.

V gene TRBV19 combines with J gene TRBJ2-2; 7 positions agree with TRBD2. Germline V CDR1 and CDR2: LNHDA, SQIVND (reference sequence). V was clipped by 5 bases and J by 5 bases; unmatched bases: 11. CDR3 length: 16 residues. DNA for the CDR3: TGTGCCAGTAGTTCTCCGGGGGGTTCTAATACCGGGGAGCTGTTTTTT. This encodes CASSSPGGSNTGELFF. The whole variable domain, remainder taken from reference TRBV19 and TRBJ2-2, is DGGITQSPKYLFRKEGQNVTLSCEQNLNHDAMYWYRQDPGQGLRLIYYSQIVNDFQKGDIAEGYSVSREKKESFPLTVTSAQKNPTAFYLCASSSPGGSNTGELFFGEGSRLTVL.

V usage is TRBV6-2 or TRBV6-3 and J usage is TRBJ2-7; TRBD2 agrees at 8 bases. CDR1 is MNHEY, CDR2 SVGEGT, per germline. V trimming: 2 bases; J trimming: 2 bases; junction bases outside the gene matches: 5. The CDR3 contains 15 residues. The CDR3 DNA is TGTGCCAGCAGTTACCGCGGGGGGCCCGCCTACGAGCAGTACTTC. It translates to CASSYRGGPAYEQYF.

The gene calls are TRBV10-3 and TRBJ1-1; no clear D. In germline, CDR1 is ENHRY, CDR2 SYGVKD. Trimming stripped 11 bases from V and 1 base from J, with 14 bases between. The CDR3 runs 13 residues. The CDR3 region has the DNA TGTGCCTCAATGCCCGGGTCGAACACTGAAGCTTTCTTT. This sequence encodes CASMPGSNTEAFF.

This clone was picked up a small number of times. The chain has TRBV7-3 and TRBJ2-7, with 7 nucleotides matching TRBD2. V gave up 5 bases and J gave up 4 bases; unmatched junction bases: 8. Germline V gene lookup returns CDR1 SGHTA and CDR2 FQGTGA. This CDR3 contains 14 residues. This chain's CDR3 is CASSPGPGLYEQYF. The CDR3, as DNA: TGTGCCAGCAGCCCCGGGCCGGGACTATACGAGCAGTACTTC.

This clone was seen only once. The V gene is TRBV3-1 (or the pseudogene TRBV3-2), the J gene TRBJ2-7, with 11 bases that match TRBD1. J lost 6 bases, V lost 3 bases, and 7 bases had no gene match. This CDR3 is built from 15 residues. Germline lookup yields CDR1 LGHDT and CDR2 YNNKEL (reference sequence). CDR3 bases: TGTGCCAGCAGCCATCCGGGACAGGGGGTTGTCGAGCAGTACTTC. Amino acids: CASSHPGQGVVEQYF.

The sample holds one count of this clone. J is TRBJ2-1 and V is TRBV6-4; 8 bases agree with TRBD2. V was pared by 8 bases and J by 8 bases, with 8 bases of the junction left unmatched. This CDR3 is 13 amino acids long. Germline lookup yields CDR1 MRHNA and CDR2 SNTAGT. The CDR3 sequence: CASPSGGADEQFF. In nucleotides, the CDR3 is TGTGCCAGCCCCTCCGGGGGGGCGGATGAGCAGTTCTTC.

J is TRBJ1-1 and V is TRBV7-8; D remains unclear. Germline V CDR1 and CDR2: SGHVS, FQNEAQ. The CDR3 length is 16 residues. V lost 2 bases, J lost 0 bases, and 13 bases lay in between. In DNA, the CDR3 is TGTGCCAGCAGCTTAAACGCAGATCAAATGAACACTGAAGCTTTCTTT. Its translation: CASSLNADQMNTEAFF.

A single count supports this clone. J is TRBJ2-1 and V is TRBV11-2; TRBD2 aligns across 10 bases. The CDR3 length is 17 residues. The junction had 7 bases not matched to a gene; V was cut back by 2 bases and J by 3 bases. Germline-derived CDR1 and CDR2 are SGHAT and FQNNGV. The chain's CDR3 is CASSLTVGLADYNEQFF. CDR3 sequence (DNA): TGTGCCAGCAGCTTAACGGTTGGACTAGCGGACTACAATGAGCAGTTCTTC.

The rearrangement uses TRBV2 and TRBJ2-3; D is unresolved. The V and J ends lost 4 bases and 4 bases respectively, with 12 bases between them. Germline V gene data show CDR1 as SNHLY and CDR2 as FYNNEI. The length of the CDR3 is 14 residues. The CDR3 DNA follows: TGTGCCAGCAGTGGTCAGGTGGCCTCAGATACGCAGTATTTT. Its translation is CASSGQVASDTQYF.

J is TRBJ2-7 and V is TRBV28; D is perhaps TRBD2 (6 bases). Germline values: CDR1 MDHEN, CDR2 SYDVKM. Trimming took off 5 bases at V and 6 bases at J, with 17 bases between the two ends. CDR3 length equals 14 residues. CDR3 protein: CASSPARFGGEQYF. CDR3 bases: TGTGCCAGCAGTCCCGCCCGGTTCGGGGGCGAGCAGTACTTC.

CDR3 sequence (DNA): TGTGCCAGCAGCGTTGACAGGGGCTCTGGAAACACCATATATTTT. This encodes CASSVDRGSGNTIYF. The gene calls are TRBV9 and TRBJ1-3; 8 positions agree with TRBD1. V lost 2 bases to trimming and J lost 0 bases; unmatched junction nucleotides: 1. Germline V gene data show CDR1 as SGDLS and CDR2 as YYNGEE. The CDR3 extends over 15 amino acids.

This clone was found once. The rearrangement links TRBV7-8 to TRBJ2-3; TRBD2 aligns across 8 bases. Germline loops: CDR1 SGHVS, CDR2 FQNEAQ. The CDR3 loop spans 16 amino acids. With V trimmed by 2 bases and J by 0 bases, 4 bases remained unmatched. Here the CDR3 DNA reads TGTGCCAGCAGCTTACTCAGCGGGGGTAGCACAGATACGCAGTATTTT. Its translation: CASSLLSGGSTDTQYF.